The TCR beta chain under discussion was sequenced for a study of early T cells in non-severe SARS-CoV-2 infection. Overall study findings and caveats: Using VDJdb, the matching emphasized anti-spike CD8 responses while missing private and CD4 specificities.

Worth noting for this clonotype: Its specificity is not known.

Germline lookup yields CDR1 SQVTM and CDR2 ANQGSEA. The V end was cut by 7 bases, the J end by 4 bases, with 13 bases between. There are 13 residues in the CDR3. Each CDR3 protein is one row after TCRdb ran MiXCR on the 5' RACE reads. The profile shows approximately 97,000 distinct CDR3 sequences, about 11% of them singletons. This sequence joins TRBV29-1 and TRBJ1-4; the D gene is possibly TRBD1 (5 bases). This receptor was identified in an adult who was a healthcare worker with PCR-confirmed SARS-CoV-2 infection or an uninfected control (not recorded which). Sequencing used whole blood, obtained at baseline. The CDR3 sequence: CSAWGRGNEKLFF. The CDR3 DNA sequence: TGCAGCGCCTGGGGGAGGGGTAATGAAAAACTGTTTTTT.